A selection of T cell receptor beta chains follows, all from one sample in a study of regulatory T cells in long-lasting Graves disease. Via MiXCR, TCRdb re-called the multiplex PCR reads, giving one row per CDR3 protein. Counted here are 400,000 to 550,000 distinct CDR3 sequences, 15% to 20% occurring once; the ten biggest clones make up 20% to 25%. The same specimen was also included in a second study, on T cells in Graves' hyperthyroidism and ophthalmopathy.

The input for sequencing was peripheral blood mononuclear cells (PBMCs), taken at new diagnosis, from a patient treated with antithyroid drugs. The receptor source for this set is a woman between 18 and 29 years old with Graves disease. Each CDR3 is given with its conserved first and last residue. Each record gives: clone size, J gene, D gene, V gene, CDR3 protein, CDR3 DNA. The D gene is left open where the match is weak. The size entry is marked missing in some rows and otherwise reads once, few, many or a size class.

clone size: few
J gene: TRBJ1-1
D gene: TRBD1
V gene: TRBV10-3
CDR3 protein: CAISLPDRVAEAFF
CDR3 DNA: TGTGCCATCAGTTTACCCGACAGGGTAGCTGAAGCTTTCTTT

clone size: many
J gene: TRBJ2-3
D gene: TRBD2
V gene: TRBV20-1
CDR3 protein: CSANSGTSGRATDTQYF
CDR3 DNA: TGCAGTGCTAATTCCGGGACTAGCGGGAGAGCCACAGATACGCAGTATTTT

clone size: few
J gene: TRBJ2-3
D gene: TRBD1
V gene: TRBV4-1
CDR3 protein: CASSQGQGRGTDTQYF
CDR3 DNA: TGCGCCAGCAGCCAGGGACAGGGAAGGGGCACAGATACGCAGTATTTT

clone size: many
J gene: TRBJ1-1
D gene: TRBD1
V gene: TRBV27
CDR3 protein: CASSNRQGNTEAFF
CDR3 DNA: TGTGCCAGCAGTAATCGACAGGGGAACACTGAAGCTTTCTTT

clone size: many
J gene: TRBJ2-3
D gene: .
V gene: TRBV12-3/TRBV12-4
CDR3 protein: CASSGDRYTDTQYF
CDR3 DNA: TGTGCCAGCAGTGGGGACCGATACACAGATACGCAGTATTTT

clone size: few
J gene: TRBJ2-3
D gene: .
V gene: TRBV4-1
CDR3 protein: CASSQEWAKRGIRDTQYF
CDR3 DNA: TGCGCCAGCAGCCAAGAATGGGCAAAAAGAGGAATAAGGGATACGCAGTATTTT

clone size: few
J gene: TRBJ2-7
D gene: .
V gene: TRBV4-2
CDR3 protein: CASSQEMGRSFEQYF
CDR3 DNA: TGTGCCAGCAGCCAAGAGATGGGGCGGTCGTTCGAGCAGTACTTC

clone size: few
J gene: TRBJ2-1
D gene: TRBD2
V gene: TRBV6-2/TRBV6-3
CDR3 protein: CASSYAGGGEQFF
CDR3 DNA: TGTGCCAGCAGTTACGCGGGCGGGGGTGAGCAGTTCTTC

clone size: .
J gene: TRBJ1-1
D gene: TRBD1
V gene: TRBV7-9
CDR3 protein: CASSTQTGDTEAFF
CDR3 DNA: TGTGCCAGCAGCACCCAGACAGGGGACACTGAAGCTTTCTTT

clone size: .
J gene: TRBJ2-2
D gene: .
V gene: TRBV6-2/TRBV6-3
CDR3 protein: CASSEPIVDGELFF
CDR3 DNA: TGTGCCAGCAGTGAGCCGATAGTCGACGGGGAGCTGTTTTTT

clone size: .
J gene: TRBJ2-3
D gene: .
V gene: TRBV9
CDR3 protein: CASGQYETHRITTQYF
CDR3 DNA: TGTGCCAGCGGCCAGTACGAGACGCACCGCATAACTACGCAGTATTTT

clone size: few
J gene: TRBJ2-1
D gene: TRBD2
V gene: TRBV6-2/TRBV6-3
CDR3 protein: CAGRRAGGSYNEQFF
CDR3 DNA: TGTGCCGGGAGAAGGGCGGGAGGTTCCTACAATGAGCAGTTCTTC

clone size: few
J gene: TRBJ2-1
D gene: .
V gene: TRBV4-1
CDR3 protein: CASSQGWYNEQFF
CDR3 DNA: TGCGCCAGCAGCCAAGGGTGGTACAATGAGCAGTTCTTC

clone size: many
J gene: TRBJ1-4
D gene: .
V gene: TRBV3-1
CDR3 protein: CAAGGADEKLFF
CDR3 DNA: TGTGCCGCTGGGGGGGCGGATGAAAAACTGTTTTTT

clone size: few
J gene: TRBJ1-4
D gene: TRBD1
V gene: TRBV7-3
CDR3 protein: CASSPLTGRQEKLFF
CDR3 DNA: TGTGCCAGCAGCCCCCTGACAGGGAGGCAGGAAAAACTGTTTTTT

clone size: few
J gene: TRBJ2-1
D gene: .
V gene: TRBV10-1
CDR3 protein: CASRRSDNEQFF
CDR3 DNA: TGCGCCAGCAGAAGGTCTGACAATGAGCAGTTCTTC

clone size: many
J gene: TRBJ1-1
D gene: .
V gene: TRBV28
CDR3 protein: CASIPRGNTEAFF
CDR3 DNA: TGTGCCAGCATCCCTCGGGGTAACACTGAAGCTTTCTTT

clone size: .
J gene: TRBJ2-1
D gene: TRBD1
V gene: TRBV19
CDR3 protein: CASSSRQGAVYEQFF
CDR3 DNA: TGTGCCAGTAGTAGTAGACAGGGGGCTGTTTATGAGCAGTTCTTC

clone size: few
J gene: TRBJ1-2
D gene: .
V gene: TRBV27
CDR3 protein: CASSLSKTRTVGLSYGYTF
CDR3 DNA: TGTGCCAGCAGTTTATCTAAGACAAGGACAGTAGGATTAAGCTATGGCTACACCTTC

clone size: few
J gene: TRBJ1-5
D gene: .
V gene: TRBV24-1
CDR3 protein: CATSEAQGSQPQHF
CDR3 DNA: TGTGCCACCAGTGAGGCCCAAGGAAGTCAGCCCCAGCATTTT

clone size: many
J gene: TRBJ2-3
D gene: .
V gene: TRBV6-2/TRBV6-3
CDR3 protein: CASSYTRGNTQYF
CDR3 DNA: TGTGCCAGCAGTTATACCAGGGGTAATACGCAGTATTTT

clone size: many
J gene: TRBJ2-7
D gene: .
V gene: TRBV7-9
CDR3 protein: CASSSLSWGQSYEQYF
CDR3 DNA: TGTGCCAGCAGCAGCTTATCCTGGGGTCAGAGCTACGAGCAGTACTTC

clone size: .
J gene: TRBJ2-2
D gene: TRBD2
V gene: TRBV2
CDR3 protein: CASSEVIRSGGSKNTGELFF
CDR3 DNA: TGTGCCAGCAGTGAAGTTATAAGATCGGGCGGGAGTAAGAACACCGGGGAGCTGTTTTTT

clone size: .
J gene: TRBJ1-1
D gene: .
V gene: TRBV6-1
CDR3 protein: CASTQGMRNTEAFF
CDR3 DNA: TGTGCCAGCACCCAGGGAATGCGGAACACTGAAGCTTTCTTT

clone size: .
J gene: TRBJ1-6
D gene: TRBD1
V gene: TRBV20-1
CDR3 protein: CSARTGTEISPLHF
CDR3 DNA: TGCAGTGCTCGCACCGGGACAGAAATTTCACCCCTCCACTTT

clone size: many
J gene: TRBJ2-1
D gene: TRBD2
V gene: TRBV30
CDR3 protein: CARSLGSGMDNEQFF
CDR3 DNA: TGTGCCCGCTCTCTGGGAAGCGGGATGGACAATGAGCAGTTCTTC

clone size: .
J gene: TRBJ1-2
D gene: TRBD1
V gene: TRBV10-3
CDR3 protein: CATLKDRDHYGYTF
CDR3 DNA: TGTGCCACCCTCAAGGACAGGGACCACTATGGCTACACCTTC

clone size: many
J gene: TRBJ1-1
D gene: .
V gene: TRBV2
CDR3 protein: CASSVTENTEAFF
CDR3 DNA: TGTGCCAGCAGTGTGACAGAGAACACTGAAGCTTTCTTT

clone size: many
J gene: TRBJ2-7
D gene: .
V gene: TRBV15
CDR3 protein: CATSSSRLHSYEQYF
CDR3 DNA: TGTGCCACCAGCAGTTCGCGACTACACTCCTACGAGCAGTACTTC

clone size: many
J gene: TRBJ1-1
D gene: .
V gene: TRBV28
CDR3 protein: CASSLFGGVGTEAFF
CDR3 DNA: TGTGCCAGCAGTTTATTCGGGGGGGTCGGCACTGAAGCTTTCTTT

clone size: many
J gene: TRBJ2-3
D gene: .
V gene: TRBV20-1
CDR3 protein: CSARDPSGTQYF
CDR3 DNA: TGCAGTGCTAGAGACCCCAGCGGAACGCAGTATTTT

clone size: many
J gene: TRBJ2-7
D gene: .
V gene: TRBV9
CDR3 protein: CASSVEGTPYEQYF
CDR3 DNA: TGTGCCAGCAGCGTAGAAGGGACACCTTACGAGCAGTACTTC

clone size: few
J gene: TRBJ1-1
D gene: .
V gene: TRBV3-1
CDR3 protein: CASSREITFF
CDR3 DNA: TGTGCCAGCAGCCGAGAAATAACTTTCTTT

clone size: .
J gene: TRBJ1-6
D gene: .
V gene: TRBV6-2/TRBV6-3
CDR3 protein: CASTWDPEINSPLHF
CDR3 DNA: TGTGCCAGCACCTGGGACCCAGAAATCAATTCACCCCTCCACTTT

clone size: many
J gene: TRBJ1-2
D gene: .
V gene: TRBV30
CDR3 protein: CAWRAVGVYGYTF
CDR3 DNA: TGTGCCTGGAGGGCCGTCGGAGTCTATGGCTACACCTTC

clone size: .
J gene: TRBJ1-1
D gene: .
V gene: TRBV6-1
CDR3 protein: CASRSPRENTEAFF
CDR3 DNA: TGTGCCAGCAGATCCCCCCGGGAGAACACTGAAGCTTTCTTT

clone size: once
J gene: TRBJ1-2
D gene: .
V gene: TRBV20-1
CDR3 protein: CTGVGVYGYTF
CDR3 DNA: TGCACCGGAGTGGGAGTATATGGCTACACCTTC

clone size: few
J gene: TRBJ2-1
D gene: .
V gene: TRBV6-1
CDR3 protein: CASSEIPGPGSYNEQFF
CDR3 DNA: TGTGCCAGCAGTGAGATCCCGGGTCCGGGCTCCTACAATGAGCAGTTCTTC

clone size: few
J gene: TRBJ2-1
D gene: TRBD1
V gene: TRBV5-1
CDR3 protein: CASSPGDRERNEQFF
CDR3 DNA: TGCGCCAGCAGCCCGGGCGACAGGGAGCGCAATGAGCAGTTCTTC

clone size: many
J gene: TRBJ2-3
D gene: TRBD2
V gene: TRBV11-3
CDR3 protein: CASSLAGGGADTQYF
CDR3 DNA: TGTGCCAGCAGCTTAGCGGGAGGGGGGGCAGATACGCAGTATTTT

clone size: many
J gene: TRBJ1-5
D gene: .
V gene: TRBV20-1
CDR3 protein: CSARVGQPQHF
CDR3 DNA: TGCAGTGCTAGAGTAGGTCAGCCCCAGCATTTT

clone size: few
J gene: TRBJ2-2
D gene: .
V gene: TRBV7-2
CDR3 protein: CASSLVAVTNTGELFF
CDR3 DNA: TGTGCCAGCAGCTTAGTTGCAGTTACGAACACCGGGGAGCTGTTTTTT